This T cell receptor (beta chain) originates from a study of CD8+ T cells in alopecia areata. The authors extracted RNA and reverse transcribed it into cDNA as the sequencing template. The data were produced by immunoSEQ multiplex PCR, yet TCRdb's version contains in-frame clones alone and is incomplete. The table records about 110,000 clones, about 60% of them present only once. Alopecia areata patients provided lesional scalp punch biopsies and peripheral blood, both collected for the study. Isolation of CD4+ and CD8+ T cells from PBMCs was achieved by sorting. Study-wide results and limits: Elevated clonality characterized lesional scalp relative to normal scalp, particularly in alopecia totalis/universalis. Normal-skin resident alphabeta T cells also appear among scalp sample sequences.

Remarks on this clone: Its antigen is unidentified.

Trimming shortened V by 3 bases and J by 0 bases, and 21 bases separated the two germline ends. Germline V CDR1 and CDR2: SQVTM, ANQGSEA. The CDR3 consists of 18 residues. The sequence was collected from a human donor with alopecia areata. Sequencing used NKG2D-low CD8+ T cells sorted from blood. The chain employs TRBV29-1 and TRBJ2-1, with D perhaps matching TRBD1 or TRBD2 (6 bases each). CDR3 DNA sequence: TGCAGCGTTGAGTTCACCGTCGGGGGCGCAAGCTCCTACAATGAGCAGTTCTTC. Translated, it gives CSVEFTVGGASSYNEQFF.